The source of this T cell receptor (beta chain) is a study of T cell responses to AZD1222 COVID-19 vaccine. Assay used: immunoSEQ multiplex PCR; TCRdb lists only in-frame clones, some missing. The table lists 95,000 to 150,000 clones, roughly 90% of them singletons. The CDR3 is 14 residues long. CDR1 SEHNR and CDR2 FQNEAQ come from the germline V gene (reference sequence). The V end was cut by 4 bases, the J end by 3 bases, with 13 bases between. The sequence was collected from an adult who received the AZD1222 COVID-19 vaccine. The gene calls are TRBV7-9 and TRBJ2-7; TRBD1 might be the D (8 bases). The sequencing used peripheral blood, collected 28 days after the second AZD1222 dose. CDR3 amino acids: CASSWGGTGYEQYF. In DNA form, the CDR3 reads TGTGCCAGCAGCTGGGGGGGGACAGGCTACGAGCAGTACTTC.